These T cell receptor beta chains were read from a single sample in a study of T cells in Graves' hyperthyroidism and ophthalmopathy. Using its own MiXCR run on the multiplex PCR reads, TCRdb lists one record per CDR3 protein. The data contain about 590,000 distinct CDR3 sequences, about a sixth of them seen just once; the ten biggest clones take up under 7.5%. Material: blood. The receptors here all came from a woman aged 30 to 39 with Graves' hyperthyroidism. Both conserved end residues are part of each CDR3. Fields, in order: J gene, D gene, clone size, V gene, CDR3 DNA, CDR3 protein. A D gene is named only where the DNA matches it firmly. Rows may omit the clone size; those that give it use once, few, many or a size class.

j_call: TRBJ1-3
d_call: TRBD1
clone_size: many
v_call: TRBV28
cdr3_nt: TGTGCCACGACAGGGGCCGCGGGAAACACCATATATTTT
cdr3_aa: CATTGAAGNTIYF

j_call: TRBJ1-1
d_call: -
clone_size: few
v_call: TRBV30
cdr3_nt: TGTGCCTGGAGTGTGTGGCAGGCTATGAACACTGAAGCTTTCTTT
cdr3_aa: CAWSVWQAMNTEAFF

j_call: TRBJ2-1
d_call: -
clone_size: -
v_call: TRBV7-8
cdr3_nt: TGTGCCAGCAGCTTAGTACGAGCGGGCCTCTACAATGAGCAGTTCTTC
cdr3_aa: CASSLVRAGLYNEQFF

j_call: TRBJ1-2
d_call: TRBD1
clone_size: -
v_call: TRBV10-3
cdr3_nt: TGTGCCATCAGCCTTCTTGACAGGGGTAACTATGGCTACACCTTC
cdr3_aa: CAISLLDRGNYGYTF

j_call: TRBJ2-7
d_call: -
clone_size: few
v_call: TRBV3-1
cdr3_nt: TGTGCCAGCAGCCAAGGGGAGCGGTCCTACGAGCAGTACTTC
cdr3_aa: CASSQGERSYEQYF

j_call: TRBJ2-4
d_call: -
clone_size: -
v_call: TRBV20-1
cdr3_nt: TGCAGTGCTTCCGACAGAAGGGACATTCAGTACTTC
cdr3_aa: CSASDRRDIQYF

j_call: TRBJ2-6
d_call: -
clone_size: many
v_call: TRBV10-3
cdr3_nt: TGTGCCATCAGTGAAGTTTTAATGGGGCTAGCCGAACCCAGCTCTGGGGCCAACGTCCTGACTTTC
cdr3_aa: CAISEVLMGLAEPSSGANVLTF

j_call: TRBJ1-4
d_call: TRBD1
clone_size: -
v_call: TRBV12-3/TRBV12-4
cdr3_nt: TGTGCCAGCAGTTTCAGTTCAGGGGGGGGGGAAAAACTGTTTTTT
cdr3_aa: CASSFSSGGGEKLFF

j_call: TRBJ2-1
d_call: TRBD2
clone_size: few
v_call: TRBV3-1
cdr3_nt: TGTGCCAGCAGCCTATCGATAGCGGGAGGTGTCTACAATGAGCAGTTCTTC
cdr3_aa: CASSLSIAGGVYNEQFF

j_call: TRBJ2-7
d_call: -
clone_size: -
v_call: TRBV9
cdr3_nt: TGTGCCAGTGGGGTTGGGGACGCCGTGACCTACGAGCAGTACTTC
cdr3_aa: CASGVGDAVTYEQYF

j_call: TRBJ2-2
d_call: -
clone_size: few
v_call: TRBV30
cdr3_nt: TGTGCCTGGGGTCGGGGCAGCACCGGGGAGCTGTTTTTT
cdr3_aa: CAWGRGSTGELFF

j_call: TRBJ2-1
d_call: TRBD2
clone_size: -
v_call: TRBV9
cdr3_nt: TGTGCCAGCAGCACGGGGACTAGCGGGTTTTACAATGAGCAGTTCTTC
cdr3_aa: CASSTGTSGFYNEQFF

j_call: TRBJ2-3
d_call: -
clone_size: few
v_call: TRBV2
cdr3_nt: TGTGCCAGCAGGAACCAGCGGGCCCCCACAGATACGCAGTATTTT
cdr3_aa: CASRNQRAPTDTQYF

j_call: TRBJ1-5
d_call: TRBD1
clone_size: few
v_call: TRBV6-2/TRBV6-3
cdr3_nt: TGTGCAAGCCATCGGGACAGGCCCCCCTCGCATCAGCCCCAGCATTTT
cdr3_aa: CASHRDRPPSHQPQHF

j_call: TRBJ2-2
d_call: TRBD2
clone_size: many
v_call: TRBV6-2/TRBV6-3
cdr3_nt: TGTGCCAGCAGCCCTGGACTAGCGGGAGCGATTGGGATCACCGGGGAGCTGTTTTTT
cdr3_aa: CASSPGLAGAIGITGELFF

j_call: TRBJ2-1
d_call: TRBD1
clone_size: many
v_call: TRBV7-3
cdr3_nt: TGTGCCAGCAGCCACTCCGGGACAGAGAACAATGAGCAGTTCTTC
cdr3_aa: CASSHSGTENNEQFF

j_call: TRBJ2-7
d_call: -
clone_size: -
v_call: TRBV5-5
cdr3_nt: TGTGCCAGCAGCTATGGTGGGACTGACTTTCGCGAGCAGTACTTC
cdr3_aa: CASSYGGTDFREQYF

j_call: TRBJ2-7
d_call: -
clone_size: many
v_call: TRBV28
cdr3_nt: TGTGCCAGCAGTTTCCCAGGGGCCCCTCACTACGAGCAGTACTTC
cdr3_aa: CASSFPGAPHYEQYF

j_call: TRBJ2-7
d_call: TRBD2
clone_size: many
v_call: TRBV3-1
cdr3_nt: TGTGCCAGCAGCCCCCAGGGTCGGGGGGCCTACGAGCAGTACTTC
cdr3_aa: CASSPQGRGAYEQYF

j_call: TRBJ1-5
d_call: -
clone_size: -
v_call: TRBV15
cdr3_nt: TGTGCCACCAGCAGAGATCGACAGGTAAATCAGCCCCAGCATTTT
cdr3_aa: CATSRDRQVNQPQHF

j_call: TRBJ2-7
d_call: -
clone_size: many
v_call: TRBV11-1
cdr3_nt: TGTGCCAGCAGCCCGTACAGGGTGGGCGAGCAGTACTTC
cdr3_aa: CASSPYRVGEQYF

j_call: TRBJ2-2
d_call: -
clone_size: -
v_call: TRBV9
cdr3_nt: TGTGCCAGCAGCCCGAGGTCGGGAGATAACACCGGGGAGCTGTTTTTT
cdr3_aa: CASSPRSGDNTGELFF

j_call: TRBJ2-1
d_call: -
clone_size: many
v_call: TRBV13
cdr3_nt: TGTGCCAGCAGCGAAGTTGGGTACAATGAGCAGTTCTTC
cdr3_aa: CASSEVGYNEQFF

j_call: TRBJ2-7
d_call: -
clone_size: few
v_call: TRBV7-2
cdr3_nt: TGTGCCAGCACCCCCCTGAAGAATTCCCCCTACGAGCAGTACTTC
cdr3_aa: CASTPLKNSPYEQYF

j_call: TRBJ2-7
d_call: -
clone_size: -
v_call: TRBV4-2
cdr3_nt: TGTGCCAGCAGCCGAGTCAACGAGCGTAGCTCCTACGAGCAGTACTTC
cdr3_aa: CASSRVNERSSYEQYF

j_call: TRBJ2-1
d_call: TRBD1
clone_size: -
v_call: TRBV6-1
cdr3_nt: TGTGCCAGCAGTGAAAGACAGGGCGCCTACAATGAGCAGTTCTTC
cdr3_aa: CASSERQGAYNEQFF

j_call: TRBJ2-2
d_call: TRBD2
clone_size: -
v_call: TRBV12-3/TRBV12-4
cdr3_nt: TGTGCCAGCAGTGGACTAGCGGATAACACCGAGGAGCTGTTTTTT
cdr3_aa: CASSGLADNTEELFF

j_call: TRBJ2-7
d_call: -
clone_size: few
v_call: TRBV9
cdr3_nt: TGTGCCAGCAGCGTAGATGGGGGACCCAACTACGAGCAGTACTTC
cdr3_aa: CASSVDGGPNYEQYF

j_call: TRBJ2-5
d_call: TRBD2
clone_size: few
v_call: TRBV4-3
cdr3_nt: TGCGCCAGCAGCCAAGACGTAGCGGGAGGGCCGAGGGAGACCCAGTACTTC
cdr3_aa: CASSQDVAGGPRETQYF

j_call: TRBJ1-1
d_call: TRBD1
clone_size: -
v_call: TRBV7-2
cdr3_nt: TGTGCCAGCAGCCCGACCGGGACAGGTTATGAAGCTTTCTTT
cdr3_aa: CASSPTGTGYEAFF

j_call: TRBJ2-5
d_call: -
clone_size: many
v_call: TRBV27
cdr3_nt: TGTGCCAGCATTGGAGGAGAGACCCAGTACTTC
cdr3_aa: CASIGGETQYF

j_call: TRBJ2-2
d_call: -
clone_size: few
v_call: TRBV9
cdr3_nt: TGTGCCAGCAGCGTAGGTTCGGGGAACGGGGAGCTGTTTTTT
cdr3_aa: CASSVGSGNGELFF

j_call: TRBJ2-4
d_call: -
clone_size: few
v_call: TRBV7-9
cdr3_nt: TGTGCCAGCGGCAAGGTTGGAGAGGGGAACAAAAACATTCAGTACTTC
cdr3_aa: CASGKVGEGNKNIQYF

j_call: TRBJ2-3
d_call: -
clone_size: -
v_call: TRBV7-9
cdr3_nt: TGTGCCAGCAGCCCAACCCCCTCGGGCACAGATACGCAGTATTTT
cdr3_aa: CASSPTPSGTDTQYF

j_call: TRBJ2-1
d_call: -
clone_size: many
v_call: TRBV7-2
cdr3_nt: TGTGCCAGCAGCTTAAGCGCTTTAATTAATGAGCAGTTCTTC
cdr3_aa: CASSLSALINEQFF

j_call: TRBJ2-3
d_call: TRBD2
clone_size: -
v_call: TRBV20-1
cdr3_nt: TGCAGTGCTAGAGAGGGGGGGACTAGTGCCCACACAGATACGCAGTATTTT
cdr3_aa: CSAREGGTSAHTDTQYF

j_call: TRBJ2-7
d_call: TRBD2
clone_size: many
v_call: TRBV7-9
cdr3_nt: TGTGCCAGCAGCTCCAGACCCCCGACTAGCGGGAGGGAGGTCGACTACGAGCAGTACTTC
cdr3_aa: CASSSRPPTSGREVDYEQYF

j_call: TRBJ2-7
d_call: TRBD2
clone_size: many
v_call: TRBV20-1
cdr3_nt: TGCAGTGCTAGGTTCGGACTAGCGGGAGAAGTTCACGAGCAGTACTTC
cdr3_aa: CSARFGLAGEVHEQYF

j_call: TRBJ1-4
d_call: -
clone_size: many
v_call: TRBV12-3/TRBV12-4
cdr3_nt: TGTGCCAGCAGTTTACCCCTTGGGGACAACGTTCAACTGTTTTTT
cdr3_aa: CASSLPLGDNVQLFF

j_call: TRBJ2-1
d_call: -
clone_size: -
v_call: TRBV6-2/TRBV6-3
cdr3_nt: TGTGCCAGCGGAAGGGGGGGGGCCGCCTACAATGAGCAGTTCTTC
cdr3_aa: CASGRGGAAYNEQFF

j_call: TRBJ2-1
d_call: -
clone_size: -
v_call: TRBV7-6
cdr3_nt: TGTGCCAGCAGCTTAGGCGGCTCTTCCTTATACAATGAGCAGTTCTTC
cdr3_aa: CASSLGGSSLYNEQFF

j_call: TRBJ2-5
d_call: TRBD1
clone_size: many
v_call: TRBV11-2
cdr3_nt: TGTGCCAGCAGCCACGACAGGGTACGGGAGACCCAGTACTTC
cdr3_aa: CASSHDRVRETQYF

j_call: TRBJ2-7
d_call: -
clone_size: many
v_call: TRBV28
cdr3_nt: TGTGCCACCACCCAAGCGGGGACAGCCTCCTACGAGCAGTACTTC
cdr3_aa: CATTQAGTASYEQYF

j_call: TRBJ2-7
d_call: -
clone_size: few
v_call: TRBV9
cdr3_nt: TGTGCCAGCAGCCCCCGGGACCGGCGTCGCGAGCAGTACTTC
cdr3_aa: CASSPRDRRREQYF

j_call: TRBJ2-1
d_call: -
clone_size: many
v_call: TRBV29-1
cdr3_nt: TGCAGCGTGCTTTTGCGGGAGCAGTTCTTC
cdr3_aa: CSVLLREQFF

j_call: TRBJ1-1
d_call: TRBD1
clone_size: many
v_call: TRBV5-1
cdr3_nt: TGCGCCAGCAGCTTGGAAACAGGGGTCAGGAACACTGAAGCTTTCTTT
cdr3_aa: CASSLETGVRNTEAFF

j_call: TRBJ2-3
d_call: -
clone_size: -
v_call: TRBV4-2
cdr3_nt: TGTGCCAGCAGCACTGTGACTGGCACAGGCGGTGATACGCAGTATTTT
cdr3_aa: CASSTVTGTGGDTQYF

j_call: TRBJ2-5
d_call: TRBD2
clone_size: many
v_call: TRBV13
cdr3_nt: TGTGCCAGCAGCGCGCGACTAGCGGAACAAGAGACCCAGTACTTC
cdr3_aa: CASSARLAEQETQYF

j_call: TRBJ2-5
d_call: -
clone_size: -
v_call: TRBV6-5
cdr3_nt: TGTGCCAGCAGTTACTCGCATCGGGAGACCCAGTACTTC
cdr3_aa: CASSYSHRETQYF

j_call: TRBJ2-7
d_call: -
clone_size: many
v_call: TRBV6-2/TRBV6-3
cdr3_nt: TGTGCCAGCAGTTACGAGGTAGCCTACGAGCAGTACTTC
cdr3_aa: CASSYEVAYEQYF

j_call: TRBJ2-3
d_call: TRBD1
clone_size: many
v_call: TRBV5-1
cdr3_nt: TGCGCCAGCAGCCGACAGGGAGTAGATACGCAGTATTTT
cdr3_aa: CASSRQGVDTQYF

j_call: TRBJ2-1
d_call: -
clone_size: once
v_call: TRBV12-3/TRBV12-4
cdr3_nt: TGTGCCAGCACCATTTTAGCCCTGGGCTCCTACAATGAGCAGTTCTTC
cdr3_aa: CASTILALGSYNEQFF

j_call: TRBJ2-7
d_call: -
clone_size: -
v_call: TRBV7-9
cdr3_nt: TGTGCCAGCAGCTTAGACCCTAGACGGCTAGGGCAGTACTTC
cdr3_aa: CASSLDPRRLGQYF

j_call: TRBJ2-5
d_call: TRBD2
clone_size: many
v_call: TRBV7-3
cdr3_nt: TGTGCCAGCAGCTTAACAGAAGCGGGGAGGGCCGGGGAGACCCAGTACTTC
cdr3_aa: CASSLTEAGRAGETQYF

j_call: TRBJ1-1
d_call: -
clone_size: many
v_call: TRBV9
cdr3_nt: TGTGCCAGCAGCGTAGGTGGGGGGATGAACACTGAAGCTTTCTTT
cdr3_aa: CASSVGGGMNTEAFF